This T cell receptor beta chain came from a study of cytotoxic CD8 clonotypes in ibrutinib-treated CLL. The study's findings and limits: On treatment, the uncommon public clonotypes contracted or remained stable. The study sampled sustained-remission and progressing patients at different times. An increase in clonality occurred at ibrutinib response, followed by a return toward baseline at progression.

Trimming at V came to 4 bases and at J to 2 bases, leaving 8 bases not matched to a gene. CDR3 length: 16 amino acids. The germline V gene has CDR1 SGHVS and CDR2 FQNEAQ. Depth targeted 1 in 200,000 to 1 in 1 million T cells, averaging around 10x coverage per clonotype. Sequencing was performed with immunoSEQ multiplex PCR; in TCRdb, only in-frame clones are kept and a portion is missing. Among some 150,000 clones listed, roughly 77% were seen once. A word on this clone: Its antigen is unknown.

The V call is TRBV7-8, the J call TRBJ2-7; 10 bases line up with TRBD2. The sequence was obtained from a human donor with chronic lymphocytic leukemia. The starting material was PBMCs, obtained after 12 months of ibrutinib treatment. The CDR3: CASSSSGLAGAYEQYF. The DNA of the CDR3 is TGTGCCAGCAGCTCTTCGGGGCTAGCGGGAGCCTACGAGCAGTACTTC.